Shown below are 23 T cell receptor beta chains from a single sample sequenced in a study of blood T cell repertoires in COVID-19. The table came from immunoSEQ multiplex PCR; TCRdb's copy has only in-frame clones and leaves some out. The data show around 160,000 clones, with around 80% seen just once and roughly 15% held by the top ten. Sequenced: peripheral blood. These receptor sequences come from a human donor with acute or convalescent COVID-19. The donor label of this sample is uncertain.

V usage is TRBV7-2 and J usage is TRBJ2-1, with D unresolved. V gave up 3 bases and J gave up 7 bases, with 10 bases separating them. CDR1 and CDR2 from the germline V gene are SGHTA and FQGNSA. This CDR3 spans 13 amino acids. Here the CDR3 reads CASSFEIWNEQFF. The CDR3 DNA reads TGTGCCAGCAGCTTCGAGATTTGGAATGAGCAGTTCTTC.

This clone was seen a few times. The chain combines TRBV6-6 with TRBJ1-4; no firm D call. This CDR3 has 16 amino acids. V was pared by 2 bases and J by 8 bases, with 18 bases between. Germline CDR1 MNHNY, CDR2 SVGAGI (reference sequence). CDR3 in amino acids: CASSYPDGRVKEKLFF. As DNA, the CDR3 is TGTGCCAGCAGTTACCCGGACGGGAGGGTGAAAGAAAAACTGTTTTTT.

This chain links TRBV9 with TRBJ1-3; 8 nucleotides agree with TRBD1. This CDR3 is 18 amino acids long. Germline loops: CDR1 SGDLS, CDR2 YYNGEE. V lost 4 bases, J lost 0 bases, and 12 bases stayed unmatched. CDR3 residues: CASSPRTGSSFSGNTIYF. CDR3 DNA: TGTGCCAGCAGCCCGCGGACAGGGAGTTCTTTCTCTGGAAACACCATATATTTT. Full variable domain (rest looked up from reference TRBV9 and TRBJ1-3): DSGVTQTPKHLITATGQRVTLRCSPRSGDLSVYWYQQSLDQGLQFLIQYYNGEERAKGNILERFSAQQFPDLHSELNLSSLELGDSALYFCASSPRTGSSFSGNTIYFGEGSWLTVV.

The genes are TRBV14 and TRBJ2-7, with TRBD1 matching over 7 bases. The CDR3 loop spans 16 amino acids. V trimming: 8 bases; J trimming: 3 bases; junction bases outside the gene matches: 16. Germline V gene sequence: CDR1 SGHDN, CDR2 FVKESK. The CDR3 bases are TGTGCCAGCGGGACAGCGTCGAGCCTAGGGTTCTACGAGCAGTACTTC. Its translation is CASGTASSLGFYEQYF.

This sequence joins TRBV19 and TRBJ2-7; 9 bases are shared with TRBD2. The CDR3 is made up of 15 amino acids. CDR1 is LNHDA, CDR2 SQIVND, per germline (reference sequence). V was pared by 3 bases and J by 3 bases, with 6 bases of the junction left unmatched. Here the CDR3 reads CASSIGGGAVYEQYF. The CDR3 bases are TGTGCCAGTAGTATCGGCGGGGGGGCTGTCTACGAGCAGTACTTC. Based on the CDR3 plus reference TRBV19 and TRBJ2-7, the full variable domain is DGGITQSPKYLFRKEGQNVTLSCEQNLNHDAMYWYRQDPGQGLRLIYYSQIVNDFQKGDIAEGYSVSREKKESFPLTVTSAQKNPTAFYLCASSIGGGAVYEQYFGPGTRLTVT.

The chain joins TRBV5-1 to TRBJ2-7; perhaps TRBD1 as D (6 bases). The CDR3 length is 14 residues. Per the germline V gene, CDR1 is SGHRS and CDR2 is YFSETQ. The V and J ends lost 2 bases and 7 bases respectively, with 16 bases between them. DNA of the CDR3: TGCGCCAGCAGCTTACAGGGTTCGTCGCGGGAGCAGTACTTC. Translated, it gives CASSLQGSSREQYF.

CDR3 DNA: TGTGCCAGCAGTCGGTTGAACACTGAAGCTTTCTTT. Its translation: CASSRLNTEAFF. The chain has TRBV2 and TRBJ1-1; no clear D. Germline V gene data show CDR1 as SNHLY and CDR2 as FYNNEI. V lost 5 bases and J lost 0, with 4 bases in between. The CDR3 contains 12 residues.

This clone was counted between two and nine times. The V and J genes are TRBV19 and TRBJ1-5; D is ambiguous. Trimming removed 5 bases at V and 5 bases at J, with 10 bases between. There are 13 residues in the CDR3. Germline lookup yields CDR1 LNHDA and CDR2 SQIVND (reference sequence). The CDR3 is CASSSYSDQPQHF. Here the CDR3 DNA reads TGTGCCAGTAGTTCATACTCCGATCAGCCCCAGCATTTT.

The V gene is TRBV19, the J gene TRBJ1-6; 8 bases agree with TRBD1. The CDR3 loop spans 15 amino acids. Germline CDR1 and CDR2: LNHDA and SQIVND (reference sequence). Unmatched junction bases numbered 8, after V lost 5 bases and J lost 8 bases. This chain's CDR3 is CASSDDRGTHSPLHF. CDR3 bases: TGTGCCAGTAGTGACGACAGGGGAACGCATTCACCCCTCCACTTT.

The V gene is TRBV10-3, the J gene TRBJ2-3; perhaps TRBD1 as D (5 bases). Germline V gene sequence: CDR1 ENHRY, CDR2 SYGVKD. CDR3 length: 14 residues. The ends were cut back, 10 bases at V and 0 bases at J, with 14 bases in the middle. CDR3 region: CATLGETSTDTQYF. For the CDR3, the DNA is TGTGCCACCCTAGGGGAAACTAGCACAGATACGCAGTATTTT.

This chain joins TRBV3-1 (or the pseudogene TRBV3-2) and TRBJ1-5; D is unresolved. The V and J ends lost 0 bases and 3 bases respectively, with 9 bases between them. The CDR3 consists of 15 residues. Germline V gene sequence: CDR1 LGHDT, CDR2 YNNKEL (reference sequence). DNA of the CDR3: TGTGCCAGCAGCCAAGACATGAGCGACAATCAGCCCCAGCATTTT. Translating gives CASSQDMSDNQPQHF.

This clone came up a few times. The chain employs TRBV18 and TRBJ1-1; TRBD1 matches at 7 bases. Germline CDR1 reads KGHSH; CDR2 reads LQKENI. The CDR3 is made up of 15 amino acids. V lost 6 bases and J lost 3; bases outside the gene matches: 10. The CDR3 region is CASSLSGQADTEAFF. The CDR3 region has the DNA TGTGCCAGCTCGCTATCCGGACAGGCTGACACTGAAGCTTTCTTT.

This clone came up a few times. The V gene is TRBV7-8, the J gene TRBJ2-5; tentative D call: TRBD1 (6 bases). V was pared by 4 bases and J by 0 bases, with 21 bases between. CDR1 is SGHVS and CDR2 is FQNEAQ in the germline V gene. The CDR3 totals 18 residues. CDR3 residues: CASSSNLPRQAYQETQYF. The CDR3 DNA reads TGTGCCAGCAGCTCCAACCTCCCCCGACAGGCGTACCAAGAGACCCAGTACTTC.

The chain links TRBV27 to TRBJ2-2; D not certain. The germline V gene has CDR1 MNHEY and CDR2 SMNVEV (reference sequence). The V end was cut by 0 bases, the J end by 1 base, with 12 bases between. The CDR3 consists of 17 residues. In nucleotides, the CDR3 is TGTGCCAGCAGTTTATCGGGCCTTACCCTGAACACCGGGGAGCTGTTTTTT. Translation: CASSLSGLTLNTGELFF.

This chain joins TRBV4-3 and TRBJ1-6; D is possibly TRBD1 (5 bases). Germline CDR1 is LGHNA and CDR2 is YSLEER. The CDR3 consists of 15 residues. Between the trimmed V and J ends, which lost 0 bases and 6 bases, there was a span of 9 bases. CDR3 sequence: CASSQDQGPNSPLHF. The CDR3, as DNA: TGCGCCAGCAGCCAAGATCAGGGCCCTAATTCACCCCTCCACTTT.

The genes are TRBV30 and TRBJ1-4, with a weak D call TRBD1 (6 bases). The V end was cut by 2 bases, the J end by 3 bases, with 10 bases between. The CDR3 is made up of 14 amino acids. The V gene's germline CDR1 is GTSNPN and CDR2 SVGIG (reference sequence). The CDR3 is CAWSRTGPNEKLFF. CDR3 DNA sequence: TGTGCCTGGAGTCGTACAGGGCCTAATGAAAAACTGTTTTTT. Complete variable domain (other parts from reference TRBV30 and TRBJ1-4): SQTIHQWPATLVQPVGSPLSLECTVEGTSNPNLYWYRQAAGRGLQLLFYSVGIGQISSEVPQNLSASRPQDRQFILSSKKLLLSDSGFYLCAWSRTGPNEKLFFGSGTQLSVL.

J is TRBJ1-5 and V is TRBV6-2 or TRBV6-3, with D possibly matching TRBD1 (6 bases). CDR1 is MNHEY and CDR2 is SVGEGT in the germline V gene. The CDR3 is 17 residues long. The germline V and J ends were trimmed by 0 bases and 4 bases, with 16 bases remaining between them. The CDR3 sequence: CASSYSVGSGDNQPQHF. As DNA, the CDR3 is TGTGCCAGCAGTTACTCCGTTGGGTCAGGGGATAATCAGCCCCAGCATTTT.

DNA of the CDR3: TGTGCCAGCTCACCACCGACAGGGCACACTGAAGCTTTCTTT. It is translated as CASSPPTGHTEAFF. This chain uses TRBV18 with TRBJ1-1, with 7 nucleotides matching TRBD1. Germline trimming cut 0 bases from V and 3 bases from J; bases unmatched to any gene: 1. This CDR3 has 14 residues. The V gene's germline CDR1 is KGHSH and CDR2 LQKENI.

The V call is TRBV7-9, the J call TRBJ1-2; no definite D call. Germline V lookup: CDR1 SEHNR, CDR2 FQNEAQ (reference sequence). The CDR3 covers 15 residues. Trimming removed 5 bases at V and 1 base at J, with 14 bases between. The CDR3 nucleotides are TGTGCCAGCAGCCCCTCGCGGGGAGATAACTATGGCTACACCTTC. Its translation: CASSPSRGDNYGYTF. The full variable domain, its missing parts supplied by reference TRBV7-9 and TRBJ1-2, is DTGVSQNPRHKITKRGQNVTFRCDPISEHNRLYWYRQTLGQGPEFLTYFQNEAQLEKSRLLSDRFSAERPKGSFSTLEIQRTEQGDSAMYLCASSPSRGDNYGYTFGSGTRLTVV.

The rearrangement uses TRBV6-2 or TRBV6-3 and TRBJ1-1; a weak D match, TRBD1 (5 bases). The V and J ends lost 4 bases and 11 bases respectively, with 14 bases between them. CDR1 and CDR2 from the germline V gene are MNHEY and SVGEGT. This CDR3 contains 12 residues. Here the CDR3 reads CASSSDRIMAFF. The CDR3 DNA reads TGTGCCAGCAGTTCTGACAGAATTATGGCTTTCTTT.

This clone was detected only once. The rearrangement uses TRBV4-3 and TRBJ1-2; 8 bases are a match to TRBD1. Germline V CDR1 and CDR2: LGHNA, YSLEER. With V trimmed by 4 bases and J by 1 base, 2 bases remained unmatched. This CDR3 contains 14 residues. The CDR3 region is CASSPDRGNYGYTF. CDR3 sequence (DNA): TGCGCCAGCAGCCCCGACAGGGGTAACTATGGCTACACCTTC.

The CDR3 DNA sequence: TGTGCCAGCAGTTCGGGACAGGGGACACAGCCCCAGCATTTT. Translation: CASSSGQGTQPQHF. This rearrangement joins TRBV2 to TRBJ1-5, with 10 bases lining up with TRBD1. The CDR3 loop spans 14 amino acids. CDR1 and CDR2 from the germline V gene are SNHLY and FYNNEI. The ends lost 5 bases at V and 7 bases at J; junction bases unmatched: 5.

Points on this clone: The same CDR3 is also encoded by other DNA sequences in this sample. This chain links TRBV30 with TRBJ1-2; D gene unclear. The CDR3 covers 12 residues. Germline CDR1 and CDR2: GTSNPN and SVGIG (reference sequence). V was trimmed by 4 bases and J by 4 bases, leaving 10 bases between them. The CDR3 DNA is TGTGCCTGGACAGCGGGATCCTATGGCTACACCTTC. This sequence encodes CAWTAGSYGYTF.